This TCR beta chain is drawn from a study of cytotoxic CD8 clonotypes in ibrutinib-treated CLL. About the study: In all, under twelve patients were relapsed/refractory, approximately 16 were treatment-naive and 17 to 18 were IGHV unmutated.

Findings and limits, study-wide: Clonality rose at ibrutinib response, held steady in sustained remission, and fell toward baseline at progression. Sustained-remission and progressing patients' sampling times differed.

Researchers set a sequencing depth target of 1 in 200,000 to 1 in 1 million T cells. Some clones are missing from TCRdb's copy, which holds only in-frame ones; the method was immunoSEQ multiplex PCR. The sample carries 110,000 to 150,000 clones, 70% to 80% recorded once. The CDR3 has 15 amino acids. In germline, CDR1 is SEHNR, CDR2 FQNEAQ (reference sequence). V was clipped by 5 bases and J by 0 bases; unmatched bases: 3. About this clone: Its antigen is unidentified.

The sequences come from PBMCs, collected after 24 months of ibrutinib treatment. The chain carries TRBV7-9 and TRBJ1-5; TRBD1 matches at 8 bases. The receptor's source is a human donor with chronic lymphocytic leukemia. The CDR3 DNA reads as TGTGCCAGCAGCGGACAGGGATATAGCAATCAGCCCCAGCATTTT. Translated, it gives CASSGQGYSNQPQHF.